One sample yielded the 14 T cell receptor beta chains listed below, sequenced in a study of shared clonotypes between healthy human individuals. Profiled with immunoSEQ multiplex PCR; TCRdb holds only in-frame clones, not every one. The sample contains 1.6 million or so clones, about 98.5% of which appear only once. What was sequenced was naive CD4+ T cells sorted from blood. As to subset: CD45RA+ positively selected. Every receptor here comes from a man aged 25-45 years in good health.

In its sample, this clone was seen once. CDR3 region: CSVDAGGNTGELFF. The DNA for the CDR3 is TGCAGCGTTGATGCGGGGGGGAACACCGGGGAGCTGTTTTTT. The chain has TRBV29-1 and TRBJ2-2, with 8 bases lining up with TRBD2. Trimming at V came to 3 bases and at J to 1 base, leaving 1 base not matched to a gene. This CDR3 is 14 amino acids long. The germline V gene has CDR1 SQVTM and CDR2 ANQGSEA.

The rearrangement joins TRBV11-2 to TRBJ1-2; D remains ambiguous. There are 15 residues in the CDR3. From germline, CDR1 is SGHAT and CDR2 FQNNGV. Trimming shortened V by 1 base and J by 7 bases, and 16 bases separated the two germline ends. The CDR3 DNA sequence: TGTGCCAGCAGCTTAGGGGCCCCAGTACCCGGTGGCTACACCTTC. This codes for CASSLGAPVPGGYTF.

The V gene is TRBV6-1, the J gene TRBJ1-1; D remains unclear. V lost 3 bases and J 3 bases, leaving 11 bases between the germline ends. The germline V gene encodes CDR1 MNHNS and CDR2 SASEGT. The CDR3 totals 14 residues. The CDR3 nucleotides read TGTGCCAGCAGTGATTGGATTTCGGACACTGAAGCTTTCTTT. As protein: CASSDWISDTEAFF.

This chain connects TRBV27 to TRBJ2-5; a possible D gene is TRBD1 (6 bases). This CDR3 is 14 amino acids long. CDR1 MNHEY and CDR2 SMNVEV come from the germline V gene (reference sequence). V gave up 5 bases and J gave up 0 bases, with 10 bases separating them. In nucleotides, the CDR3 is TGTGCCAGCAGTAATAACAGGGACCAAGAGACCCAGTACTTC. Translating gives CASSNNRDQETQYF.

This clone has only one observation. The CDR3 sequence: CASTPGGDEQFF. As DNA, the CDR3 is TGTGCCAGCACCCCAGGGGGCGATGAGCAGTTCTTC. The chain couples TRBV6-5 to TRBJ2-1, with 8 bases identical to TRBD1. The CDR3 is 12 amino acids. The trim removed 7 bases at V and 8 bases at J, leaving 4 bases unmatched. Looked up from germline, CDR1 is MNHEY and CDR2 is SVGAGI.

The V and J genes are TRBV6-5 and TRBJ2-7; no clear D gene. The germline V gene encodes CDR1 MNHEY and CDR2 SVGAGI. Trimming shortened V by 4 bases and J by 1 base, and 11 bases separated the two germline ends. The CDR3 length is 14 residues. The CDR3 loop reads CASSSRTPSYEQYF. The CDR3 coding sequence is TGTGCCAGCAGTTCCCGAACGCCGTCCTACGAGCAGTACTTC.

The chain carries TRBV5-6 and TRBJ1-5; possible D gene TRBD1, 5 bases. Looked up from germline, CDR1 is SGHDT and CDR2 is YYEEEE. V dropped 0 bases and J dropped 4 bases, with 14 bases sitting between them. This CDR3 contains 16 residues. Written as DNA, the CDR3 is TGTGCCAGCAGCTTGGCCGGTTTAACAGGAAATCAGCCCCAGCATTTT. It codes for CASSLAGLTGNQPQHF.

The chain carries TRBV9 and TRBJ2-7; 9 bases match TRBD1. In germline, CDR1 is SGDLS, CDR2 YYNGEE. J lost 4 bases, V lost 0 bases, and 8 bases had no gene match. This CDR3 is built from 16 residues. CDR3 sequence reads: CASSVAAGQGPYEQYF. The CDR3 nucleotides read TGTGCCAGCAGCGTAGCAGCGGGACAGGGTCCTTACGAGCAGTACTTC.

This chain connects TRBV7-9 to TRBJ1-5; unclear D gene. Germline-derived CDR1 and CDR2 are SEHNR and FQNEAQ (reference sequence). The CDR3 length is 15 residues. The V gene lost 5 bases and the J gene lost 2 bases, with 13 bases spanning the gap. CDR3 loop: CASSPGGAGNQPQHF. CDR3 bases: TGTGCCAGCAGCCCCGGTGGCGCTGGCAATCAGCCCCAGCATTTT. Looking up the rest from reference TRBV7-9 and TRBJ1-5 gives the full variable domain: DTGVSQNPRHKITKRGQNVTFRCDPISEHNRLYWYRQTLGQGPEFLTYFQNEAQLEKSRLLSDRFSAERPKGSFSTLEIQRTEQGDSAMYLCASSPGGAGNQPQHFGDGTRLSIL.

The rearrangement uses TRBV5-1 and TRBJ2-2; D gene uncertain. This CDR3 region has 13 residues. In germline, CDR1 is SGHRS, CDR2 YFSETQ. The V end lost 2 bases, the J end lost 8 bases, and 10 bases lay between the germline ends. The CDR3: CASSFAVEGELFF. The CDR3 DNA follows: TGCGCCAGCAGCTTTGCTGTAGAGGGGGAGCTGTTTTTT.

The chain couples TRBV18 to TRBJ2-1; the D gene is possibly TRBD1 (5 bases). The CDR3 runs 14 residues. Germline CDR1 KGHSH, CDR2 LQKENI. V was trimmed by 1 base and J by 8 bases, leaving 12 bases between them. DNA for the CDR3: TGTGCCAGCTCACCACTAGGGGCTAAGGATGAGCAGTTCTTC. This encodes CASSPLGAKDEQFF.

This sequence joins TRBV7-9 and TRBJ2-7; 8 bases align to TRBD1. The CDR3 consists of 13 residues. CDR1 is SEHNR and CDR2 is FQNEAQ in the germline V gene (reference sequence). V dropped 5 bases and J dropped 5; count of bases not matched to a gene: 5. The CDR3 region has the DNA TGTGCCAGCAGCCCTGCAGGGGGCGACGAGCAGTACTTC. It is translated as CASSPAGGDEQYF.

As to this clone: This specimen includes other DNA sequences encoding the same CDR3. V usage is TRBV18 and J usage is TRBJ2-3, with TRBD1 matching 7 bases. Germline V CDR1 and CDR2: KGHSH, LQKENI. The CDR3 length is 16 residues. V shed 1 base, J shed 2 bases, and the junction held 6 bases outside the gene matches. The CDR3 sequence is CASSPLRGQSTDTQYF. CDR3 DNA sequence: TGTGCCAGCTCACCACTCAGGGGACAGTCCACAGATACGCAGTATTTT.

Worth noting for this clone: The same CDR3 can be traced to other DNA sequences in this sample. The chain employs TRBV5-1 and TRBJ2-3; D is ambiguous. Germline values: CDR1 SGHRS, CDR2 YFSETQ. Trimming left V 0 bases short and J 2 bases short, with 4 bases between. The CDR3 is 13 amino acids. The CDR3 loop is CASSLGATDTQYF. The CDR3 region has the DNA TGCGCCAGCAGCTTGGGAGCCACAGATACGCAGTATTTT.